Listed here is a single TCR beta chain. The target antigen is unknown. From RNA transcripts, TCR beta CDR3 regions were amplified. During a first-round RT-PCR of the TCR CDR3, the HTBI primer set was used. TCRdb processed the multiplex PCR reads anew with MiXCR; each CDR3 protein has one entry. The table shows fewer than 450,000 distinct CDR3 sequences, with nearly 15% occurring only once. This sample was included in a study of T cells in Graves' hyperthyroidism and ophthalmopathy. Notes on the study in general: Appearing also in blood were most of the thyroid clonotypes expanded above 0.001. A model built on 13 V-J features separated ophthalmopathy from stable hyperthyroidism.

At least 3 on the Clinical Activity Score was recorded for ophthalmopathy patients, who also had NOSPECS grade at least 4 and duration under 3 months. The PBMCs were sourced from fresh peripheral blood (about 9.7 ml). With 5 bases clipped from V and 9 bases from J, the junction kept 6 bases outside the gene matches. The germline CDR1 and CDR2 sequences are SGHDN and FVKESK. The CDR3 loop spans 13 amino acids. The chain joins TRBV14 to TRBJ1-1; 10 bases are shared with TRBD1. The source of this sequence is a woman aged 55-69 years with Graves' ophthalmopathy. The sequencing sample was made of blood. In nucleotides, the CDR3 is TGTGCCAGCAGCTCAATGACAGGGGGCAAAGCTTTCTTT. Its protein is CASSSMTGGKAFF.